This T cell receptor (beta chain) stems from a study of CD8 T cells in Susac syndrome. RNA in amounts of roughly 0.5 to 1 ug was reverse transcribed with random hexamers. TCRdb re-analysed the immunoSEQ multiplex PCR reads in MiXCR, keeping a single row per CDR3 protein. Seen here are approximately 270,000 distinct CDR3 sequences, about 94% observed once, and the top ten hold around 0.07%. CD8+ and CD4+ T cells from blood underwent TCR beta sequencing. V was pared by 5 bases and J by 4 bases, with 32 bases between. The CDR3 consists of 21 residues. The germline gives CDR1 SGHTA, CDR2 FQGTGA. The J gene is TRBJ1-4, the V gene TRBV7-3; the D gene is possibly TRBD1 (6 bases). This receptor was taken from a human donor with multiple sclerosis. The sequenced sample was CD4+ T cells from PBMCs. CDR3 residues: CASSLMGRGGQPRMDNEKLFF. In DNA, the CDR3 is TGTGCCAGCAGCCTCATGGGACGGGGCGGACAGCCGAGGATGGATAATGAAAAACTGTTTTTT.